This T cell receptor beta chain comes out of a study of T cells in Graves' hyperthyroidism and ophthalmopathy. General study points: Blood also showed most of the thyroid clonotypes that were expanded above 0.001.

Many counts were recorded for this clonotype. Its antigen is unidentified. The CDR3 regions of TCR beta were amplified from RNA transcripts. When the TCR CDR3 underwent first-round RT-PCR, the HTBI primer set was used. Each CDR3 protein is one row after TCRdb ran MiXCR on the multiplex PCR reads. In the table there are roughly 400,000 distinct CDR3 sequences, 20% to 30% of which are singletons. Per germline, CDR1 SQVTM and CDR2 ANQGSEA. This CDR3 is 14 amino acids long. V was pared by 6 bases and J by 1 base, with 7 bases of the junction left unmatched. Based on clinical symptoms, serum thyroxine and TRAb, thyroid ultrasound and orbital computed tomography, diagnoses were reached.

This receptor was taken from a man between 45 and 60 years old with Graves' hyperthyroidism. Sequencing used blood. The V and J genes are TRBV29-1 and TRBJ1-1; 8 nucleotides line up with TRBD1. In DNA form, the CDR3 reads TGCAGCGTGGATAGACAGGGGAGGAACACTGAAGCTTTCTTT. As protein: CSVDRQGRNTEAFF.